This T cell receptor beta chain was identified in a study of intratumoral heterogeneity in liver cancer. The overall study: Patients were mostly male, median age about 57 years.

Multiple geographically separated regions of the hepatocellular carcinoma nodule were sampled separately. This clone was detected a few times. Trimming left V 5 bases short and J 8 bases short, with 12 bases between. The CDR3 is 13 residues long. Profiled with immunoSEQ multiplex PCR; TCRdb holds only in-frame clones, not every one. The data show about 6,600 clones, around 50% seen once. This TCR was recovered from a man between 65 and 79 years old with hepatocellular carcinoma. The chain is built from TRBV12-3 or TRBV12-4 and TRBJ1-4; D unresolved. Sequences were derived from tumor tissue, sampled before any cancer treatment. The CDR3 region has the DNA TGTGCCAGCAGTCCGGTGGGGTACGAAAAACTGTTTTTT. Translating it yields CASSPVGYEKLFF.